This note documents a single T cell receptor (beta chain) sequence. Unfractionated PBMC were spiked with known numbers of KT2 clone cells. Fixed numbers of PBMC received varying amounts of KT2 cells. This record belongs to a study of quantifying T cell responses using KT2 cells. Study-wide context: RNA was reverse transcribed with TCR alpha and beta constant-region primers.

The CDR3 totals 14 residues. The V gene's germline CDR1 is SGHTA and CDR2 FQGNSA. V lost 5 bases and J 5 bases, leaving 15 bases between the germline ends. A single-stranded UMI oligo with SP2 sequence was ligated to cDNA 3' ends. The first PCR ran 3 to 5 cycles with an equimolar RC1.1 and RC1.2 beta primer mix. TCRdb reprocessed the UMI-ligation and nested PCR reads via MiXCR and lists one record per CDR3 protein. Of over 25,000 distinct CDR3 sequences in the sample, 10% were seen once. Sequenced material: PBMCs spiked with cells of the T cell clone KT2. The chain is built from TRBV7-2 and TRBJ2-5; D not certain. The clonotype was recovered from a human donor. In DNA, the CDR3 is TGTGCCAGCAGCCCGCGACCCGTGGGGGAGACCCAGTACTTC. Amino acid sequence: CASSPRPVGETQYF.